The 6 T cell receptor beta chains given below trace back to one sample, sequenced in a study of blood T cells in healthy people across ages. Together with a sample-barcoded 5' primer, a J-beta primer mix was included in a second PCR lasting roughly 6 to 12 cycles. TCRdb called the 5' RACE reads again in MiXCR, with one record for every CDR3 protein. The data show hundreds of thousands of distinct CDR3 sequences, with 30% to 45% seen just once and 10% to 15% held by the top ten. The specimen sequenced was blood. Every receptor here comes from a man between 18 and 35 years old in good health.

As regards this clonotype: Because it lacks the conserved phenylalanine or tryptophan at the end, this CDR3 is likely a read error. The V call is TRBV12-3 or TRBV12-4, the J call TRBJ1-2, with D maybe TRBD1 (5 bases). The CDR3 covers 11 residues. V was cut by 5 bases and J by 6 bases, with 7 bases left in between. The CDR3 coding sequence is TGTGCCAGCAGTCCGGGGCATGGCTACACCATC. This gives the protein CASSPGHGYTI.

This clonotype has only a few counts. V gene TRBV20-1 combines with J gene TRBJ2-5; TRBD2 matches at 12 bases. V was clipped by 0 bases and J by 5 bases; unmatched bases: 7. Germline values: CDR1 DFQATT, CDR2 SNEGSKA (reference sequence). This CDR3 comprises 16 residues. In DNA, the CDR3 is TGCAGTGCTAGAGAACCTAGCGGGGGGGCATGGGAGACCCAGTACTTC. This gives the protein CSAREPSGGAWETQYF.

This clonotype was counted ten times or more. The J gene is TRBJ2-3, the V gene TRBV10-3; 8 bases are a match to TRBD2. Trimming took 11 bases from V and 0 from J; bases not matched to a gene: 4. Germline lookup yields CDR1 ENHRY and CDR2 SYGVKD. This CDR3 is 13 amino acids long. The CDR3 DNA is TGTGCCGCCTTAGCGGGGAGCACAGATACGCAGTATTTT. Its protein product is CAALAGSTDTQYF.

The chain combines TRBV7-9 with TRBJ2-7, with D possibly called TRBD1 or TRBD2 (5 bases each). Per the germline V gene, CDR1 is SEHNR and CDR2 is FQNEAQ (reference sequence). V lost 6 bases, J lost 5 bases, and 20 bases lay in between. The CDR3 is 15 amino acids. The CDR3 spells CASRHRDGTVDEQYF. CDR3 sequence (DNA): TGTGCCAGCAGACATAGGGACGGCACGGTTGACGAGCAGTACTTC.

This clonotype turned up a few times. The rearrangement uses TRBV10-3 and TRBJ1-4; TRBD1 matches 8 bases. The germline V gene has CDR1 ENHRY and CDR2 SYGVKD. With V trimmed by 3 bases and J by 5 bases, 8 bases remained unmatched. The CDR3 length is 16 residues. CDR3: CAISDDQGADNEKLFF. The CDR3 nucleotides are TGTGCCATCAGTGACGATCAGGGGGCCGACAATGAAAAACTGTTTTTT.

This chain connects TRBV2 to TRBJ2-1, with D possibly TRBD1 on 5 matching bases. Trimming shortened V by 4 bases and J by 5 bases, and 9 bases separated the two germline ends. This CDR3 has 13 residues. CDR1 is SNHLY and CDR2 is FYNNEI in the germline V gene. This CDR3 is CASSAQGNNEQFF. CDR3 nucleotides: TGTGCCAGCAGTGCGCAGGGAAACAATGAGCAGTTCTTC.